This T cell receptor beta chain was sequenced in a study of blood T cell repertoires in COVID-19. Per the authors' pipeline: Reference gene primer amplification in the assay estimated nucleated cell counts. Repertoires were generated with immunoSEQ multiplex PCR, while TCRdb's copy carries only in-frame clones and drops some. D and trimming come from the DNA, and the V and J calls and clone size come from that table. The profile shows about 24,000 clones, 80% to 90% of them singletons. Germline CDR1 is MNHEY and CDR2 is SVGAGI. Trimming took off 6 bases at V and 2 bases at J, with 13 bases between the two ends. The CDR3 sequence is 14 residues long.

Sequencing used peripheral blood. This receptor was obtained from a man aged 65 to 79 with acute or convalescent COVID-19. The chain uses TRBV6-5 and TRBJ1-2; D is ambiguous. CDR3 amino acids: CASRNFAVNYGYTF. The CDR3 DNA sequence: TGTGCCAGCAGAAATTTTGCAGTCAACTATGGCTACACCTTC.